This T cell receptor beta chain was profiled in a study of T cell responses to AZD1222 COVID-19 vaccine. Overall study results and limits: Unmutated variant regions are reportedly targeted by nearly half of spike-specific TCRs. Repertoire sampling happened only post peak T cell response.

The protocol was immunoSEQ multiplex PCR, while the TCRdb copy is restricted to in-frame clones and leaves out a portion. The sample lists 140,000 or so clones; 88% were seen once. The CDR3 covers 14 residues. Losses at the gene ends were 4 bases for V and 3 bases for J; bases not matched to a gene: 4. From germline, CDR1 is SGHRS and CDR2 YFSETQ. This clone was detected only once. Its antigen is still unknown. This chain uses TRBV5-1 with TRBJ1-5, with 7 positions matching TRBD1. This material consisted of peripheral blood, taken 28 days after the second dose of the MenACWY control vaccine. The sequence came from an adult who received the MenACWY meningococcal vaccine as a control. The CDR3 loop reads CASSQTGINQPQHF. The DNA of the CDR3 is TGCGCCAGCAGCCAGACAGGGATCAATCAGCCCCAGCATTTT.